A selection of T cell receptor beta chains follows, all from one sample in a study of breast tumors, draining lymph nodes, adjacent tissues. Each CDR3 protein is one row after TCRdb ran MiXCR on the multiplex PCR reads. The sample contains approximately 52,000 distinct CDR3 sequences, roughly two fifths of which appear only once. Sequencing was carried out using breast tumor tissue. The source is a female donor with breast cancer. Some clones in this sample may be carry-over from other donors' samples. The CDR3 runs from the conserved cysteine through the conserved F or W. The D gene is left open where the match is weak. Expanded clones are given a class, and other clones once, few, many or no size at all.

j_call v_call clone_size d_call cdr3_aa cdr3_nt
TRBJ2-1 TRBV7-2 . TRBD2 CASSLERGVKPSGPFF TGTGCCAGCAGCTTGGAACGGGGGGTTAAGCCCTCCGGCCCGTTCTTC
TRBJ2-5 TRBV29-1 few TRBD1 CSVDLTGRNQYF TGCAGCGTTGACCTGACAGGGAGAAACCAGTACTTC
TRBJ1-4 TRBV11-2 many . CASSSAGSLSEKLFF TGTGCCAGCAGCTCCGCAGGGAGCCTGTCTGAAAAACTGTTTTTT
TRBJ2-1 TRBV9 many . CASSVDDRLSYNEQFF TGTGCCAGCAGCGTAGATGACAGGCTCTCCTACAATGAGCAGTTCTTC
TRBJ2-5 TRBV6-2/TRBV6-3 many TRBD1 CASTWRQGAETQYF TGTGCCAGCACCTGGCGACAGGGCGCAGAGACCCAGTACTTC
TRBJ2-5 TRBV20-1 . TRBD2 CSAGGLAGDLLETQYF TGCAGTGCTGGGGGGCTAGCGGGAGACCTCTTAGAGACCCAGTACTTC
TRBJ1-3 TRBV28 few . CASRSGIPGNTIYF TGTGCCAGCAGGAGCGGGATTCCTGGAAACACCATATATTTT
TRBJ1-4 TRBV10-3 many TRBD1 CAAGGTATNEKLFF TGTGCCGCGGGGGGGACAGCAACTAATGAAAAACTGTTTTTT
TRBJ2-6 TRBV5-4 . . CASSLGGEGANVLTF TGTGCCAGCAGCTTGGGAGGGGAGGGGGCCAACGTCCTGACTTTC
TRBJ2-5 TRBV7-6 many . CASSSPKPPQYF TGTGCCAGCAGCTCCCCCAAGCCCCCCCAGTACTTC
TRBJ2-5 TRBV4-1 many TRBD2 CASSPEGSGRETQYF TGCGCCAGCAGCCCGGAGGGTAGCGGGAGGGAGACCCAGTACTTC
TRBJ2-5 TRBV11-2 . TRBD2 CASSLRLGGLGVETQYF TGTGCCAGCAGCTTACGGCTTGGGGGACTAGGGGTCGAGACCCAGTACTTC
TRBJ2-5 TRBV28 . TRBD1 CASSLPGQILGETQYF TGTGCCAGCAGTTTACCGGGACAGATCCTAGGGGAGACCCAGTACTTC
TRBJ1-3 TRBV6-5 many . CASSHSLSVGNTIYF TGTGCCAGCAGTCACTCCTTGAGCGTCGGAAACACCATATATTTT
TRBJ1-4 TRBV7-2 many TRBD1 CASKSGQHNEKLFF TGTGCCAGCAAATCGGGACAGCATAATGAAAAACTGTTTTTT
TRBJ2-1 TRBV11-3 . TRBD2 CASSPRRGGRSFYEQFF TGTGCCAGCAGCCCAAGGCGGGGCGGGAGAAGTTTTTATGAGCAGTTCTTC
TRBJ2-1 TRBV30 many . CAWSVYYNEQFF TGTGCCTGGAGTGTATACTACAATGAGCAGTTCTTC
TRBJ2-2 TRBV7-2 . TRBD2 CASSLGGASGRTGELFF TGTGCCAGCAGCTTGGGTGGGGCTAGCGGAAGAACCGGGGAGCTGTTTTTT
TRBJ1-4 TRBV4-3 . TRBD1 CASSPTGGAFEKLFF TGCGCCAGCAGCCCGACAGGGGGGGCCTTTGAAAAACTGTTTTTT
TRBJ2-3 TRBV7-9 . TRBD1 CASSRTGTGVSTDPQYF TGTGCCAGCAGCCGGACAGGGACAGGGGTGAGCACAGATCCGCAGTATTTT
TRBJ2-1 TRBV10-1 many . CASSGKEFPYNEQFF TGCGCCAGCAGTGGAAAGGAGTTCCCGTACAATGAGCAGTTCTTC
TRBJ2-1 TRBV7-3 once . CASSLSGNEQFF TGTGCCAGCAGCTTATCCGGGAATGAGCAGTTCTTC
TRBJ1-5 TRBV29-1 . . CSVPPVGGSEPQHF TGCAGCGTTCCCCCTGTGGGGGGATCGGAGCCCCAGCATTTT
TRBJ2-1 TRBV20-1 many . CSARGRKNEQFF TGCAGTGCTAGAGGTCGAAAGAATGAGCAGTTCTTC
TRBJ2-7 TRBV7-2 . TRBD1 CASSLGLGQGEQYF TGTGCCAGCAGCTTAGGTCTGGGACAGGGAGAGCAGTACTTC
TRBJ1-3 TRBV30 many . CAWSVVSGNTIYF TGTGCCTGGAGTGTAGTTTCTGGAAACACCATATATTTT
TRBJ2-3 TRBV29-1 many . CSVGRDTDTQYF TGCAGCGTTGGTAGGGACACAGATACGCAGTATTTT
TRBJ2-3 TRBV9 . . CASTQGRSYNEQYF TGTGCCAGCACCCAAGGTCGGTCATACAATGAGCAGTATTTT
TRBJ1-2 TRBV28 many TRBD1 CASSFGTGDGYTF TGTGCCAGCAGTTTTGGGACAGGGGATGGCTACACCTTC
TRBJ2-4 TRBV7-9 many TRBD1 CASSLGLGGMDIQYF TGTGCCAGCAGCTTAGGGTTAGGGGGCATGGACATTCAGTACTTC
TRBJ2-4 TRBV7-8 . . CASSLDSGLAKNIQYF TGTGCCAGCAGCTTAGACTCAGGACTAGCCAAAAACATTCAGTACTTC
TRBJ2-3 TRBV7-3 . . CASSDPDGTYHNEQYF TGTGCCAGCAGCGACCCGGACGGAACCTATCACAATGAGCAGTATTTT
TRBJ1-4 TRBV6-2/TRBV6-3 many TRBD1 CASSYWDRVNEKLFF TGTGCCAGCAGTTACTGGGACAGGGTAAATGAAAAACTGTTTTTT
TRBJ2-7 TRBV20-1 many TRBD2 CSARVLAGEYEQYF TGCAGTGCTAGAGTACTAGCGGGAGAGTACGAGCAGTACTTC
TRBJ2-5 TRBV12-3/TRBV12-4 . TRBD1 CASSFADDRGKTQYF TGTGCCAGCAGTTTCGCCGATGACAGGGGGAAGACCCAGTACTTC
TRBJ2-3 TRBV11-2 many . CASSPEGFTQYF TGTGCCAGCAGCCCTGAGGGGTTTACGCAGTATTTT
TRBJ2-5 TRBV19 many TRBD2 CASSISAGGEETQYF TGTGCCAGTAGTATATCGGCGGGAGGGGAAGAGACCCAGTACTTC
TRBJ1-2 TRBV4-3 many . CASSQGTQGAYGYTF TGCGCCAGCAGCCAAGGGACACAAGGAGCTTATGGCTACACCTTC
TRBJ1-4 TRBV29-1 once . CSGSYRANEKLFF TGCAGCGGCAGCTATCGGGCTAATGAAAAACTGTTTTTT
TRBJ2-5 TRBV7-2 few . CASSLGYQETQYF TGTGCCAGCAGCTTAGGTTACCAAGAGACCCAGTACTTC
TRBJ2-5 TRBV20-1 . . CSARAGTNKGTQYF TGCAGTGCTAGAGCAGGGACAAACAAGGGAACCCAGTACTTC